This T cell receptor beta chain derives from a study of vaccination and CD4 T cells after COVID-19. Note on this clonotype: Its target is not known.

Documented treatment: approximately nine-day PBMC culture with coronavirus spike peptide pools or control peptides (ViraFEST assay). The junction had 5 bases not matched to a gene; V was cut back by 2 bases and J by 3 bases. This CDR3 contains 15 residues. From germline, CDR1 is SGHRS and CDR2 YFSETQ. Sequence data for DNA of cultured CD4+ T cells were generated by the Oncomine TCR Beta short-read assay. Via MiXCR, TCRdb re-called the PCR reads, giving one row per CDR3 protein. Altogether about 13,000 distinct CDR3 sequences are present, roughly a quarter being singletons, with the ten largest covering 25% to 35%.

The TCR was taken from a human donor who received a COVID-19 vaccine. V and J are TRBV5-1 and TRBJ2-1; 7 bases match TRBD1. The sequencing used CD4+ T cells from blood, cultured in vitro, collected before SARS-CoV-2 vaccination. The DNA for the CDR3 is TGCGCCAGCAGCTTCGACAGGGCCTTCTACAATGAGCAGTTCTTC. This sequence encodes CASSFDRAFYNEQFF. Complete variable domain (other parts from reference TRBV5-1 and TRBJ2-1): KAGVTQTPRYLIKTRGQQVTLSCSPISGHRSVSWYQQTPGQGLQFLFEYFSETQRNKGNFPGRFSGRQFSNSRSEMNVSTLELGDSALYLCASSFDRAFYNEQFFGPGTRLTVL.